Listed below are T cell receptor beta chains from one sample, sequenced in a study of OX40 agonist ivuxolimab in advanced cancers. Sequencing used immunoSEQ multiplex PCR; TCRdb keeps in-frame clones, though not all of them. In the table there are tens of thousands of clones, approximately 83% of which are singletons. The sequenced sample was CD4+ or CD8+ T cells sorted from blood, obtained in a trial of the OX40 agonist ivuxolimab. The origin of the receptors is an adult with an advanced solid tumor such as melanoma, head and neck, liver or kidney cancer. Both conserved end residues are part of each CDR3. A D gene is named only where the DNA matches it firmly. Size values are once, few and many counts, or a class for expanded clones, and some rows have none.

>TRBV5-1|20|TRBJ2-3|NA|TRBD2
CASSVPPGLAGRSSTDTQYF
TGCGCCAGCAGCGTTCCTCCGGGACTAGCGGGGCGATCTAGCACAGATACGCAGTATTTT
>TRBV11-3|16|TRBJ1-2|NA|TRBD1
CASSSRVTQGAYGYTF
TGTGCCAGCAGCTCAAGGGTAACTCAGGGGGCCTATGGCTACACCTTC
>TRBV7-2|16|TRBJ2-1|once|TRBD2
CASSLETSGGINEQFF
TGTGCCAGCAGCTTAGAGACTAGCGGGGGGATCAATGAGCAGTTCTTC
>TRBV19|13|TRBJ2-5|NA|NA
CASSIGLQETQYF
TGTGCCAGTAGTATCGGACTCCAAGAGACCCAGTACTTC
>TRBV6-4|14|TRBJ1-1|medium-sized|NA
CASSPGGVNTEAFF
TGTGCCAGCAGTCCGGGAGGGGTGAACACTGAAGCTTTCTTT
>TRBV29-1|12|TRBJ2-2|once|NA
CSVWDVTGELFF
TGCAGCGTTTGGGACGTCACCGGGGAGCTGTTTTTT
>TRBV9|16|TRBJ1-5|NA|TRBD1
CASSVGTGGSNQPQHF
TGTGCCAGCAGCGTTGGTACAGGGGGTAGCAATCAGCCCCAGCATTTT
>TRBV7-9|13|TRBJ1-2|NA|NA
CASSTTEFYGYTF
TGTGCCAGCAGCACGACAGAGTTCTATGGCTACACCTTC
>TRBV13|14|TRBJ2-5|NA|TRBD1
CASSPTGGQETQYF
TGTGCCAGCAGCCCCACAGGGGGGCAAGAGACCCAGTACTTC
>TRBV11-1|14|TRBJ1-6|few|NA
CASSFGQENSPLHF
TGTGCCAGCAGCTTCGGGCAGGAGAATTCACCCCTCCACTTT
>TRBV4-1|16|TRBJ1-2|NA|NA
CASSQAPPPSNYGYTF
TGCGCCAGCAGCCAAGCGCCCCCCCCTTCTAACTATGGCTACACCTTC
>TRBV11-2|15|TRBJ1-1|NA|TRBD1
CASSLRTGEETEAFF
TGTGCCAGCAGCTTAAGGACAGGGGAAGAAACTGAAGCTTTCTTT
>TRBV21-1|17|TRBJ2-7|NA|NA
CASSNLRLAGGFSEQYF
TGTGCCAGCAGCAACCTTCGACTAGCGGGGGGGTTCTCCGAGCAGTACTTC
>TRBV2|13|TRBJ1-1|NA|TRBD1
CASSEGTATEAFF
TGTGCCAGCAGCGAAGGGACAGCCACTGAAGCTTTCTTT
>TRBV6-5|14|TRBJ1-5|NA|NA
CASFSSGDNQPQHF
TGTGCCAGCTTCTCGAGCGGAGACAATCAGCCCCAGCATTTT
>TRBV5-5|14|TRBJ2-7|once|TRBD2
CASSFSGGNYEQYF
TGTGCCAGCAGCTTTAGCGGGGGGAACTACGAGCAGTACTTC